These 8 T cell receptor beta chains originate from one sample sequenced in a study of cytomegalovirus exposure and HLA in healthy donors (dated by TCRdb to 2015 to 2018). Preparation of the library involved the immunoSEQ multiplex PCR assay. The table comes from immuneACCESS by way of TCRdb, which keeps in-frame sequences with V and J called. Part of the clones is missing from these tables; in studies checked, under half for an unresolved V gene and the rest for unknown reasons. This sample has some 170,000 clones in its table, and around four fifths of those were observed once. Around 2% of the sample lies in the top ten. Sequencing was done on a sample of PBMCs. The origin of the receptors is a man under 40 in good health and CMV-seropositive.

This chain's CDR3 is CASSVGQSQPQHF. DNA of the CDR3: TGTGCCAGCAGCGTAGGACAGAGTCAGCCCCAGCATTTT. The rearrangement links TRBV9 to TRBJ1-5; a weak D match, TRBD1 (5 bases). Germline-derived CDR1 and CDR2 are SGDLS and YYNGEE. The CDR3 is made up of 13 amino acids. Trimming took off 0 bases at V and 6 bases at J, with 7 bases between the two ends.

The CDR3 is CASSLSTSGGARGQFF. CDR3 DNA: TGTGCCAGCAGTTTATCCACTAGCGGGGGTGCTCGGGGGCAGTTCTTC. This rearrangement joins TRBV27 to TRBJ2-1; 11 bases are shared with TRBD2. J was trimmed by 12 bases and V by 0 bases; bases with no gene match: 10. The CDR3 runs to 16 residues. Per germline, CDR1 MNHEY and CDR2 SMNVEV (reference sequence).

The chain recombines TRBV29-1 with TRBJ2-6; tentatively, D is TRBD2 (5 bases). This CDR3 has 13 residues. V was cut by 5 bases and J by 2 bases, with 7 bases left in between. Germline loops: CDR1 SQVTM, CDR2 ANQGSEA. The CDR3 DNA follows: TGCAGCGTTCGGGGTGCTGGGGCCAACGTCCTGACTTTC. Residues: CSVRGAGANVLTF.

This rearrangement joins TRBV6-5 to TRBJ1-5; TRBD1 matches at 7 bases. CDR1 is MNHEY and CDR2 is SVGAGI in the germline V gene. The CDR3 is made up of 15 amino acids. The V gene end was trimmed by 5 bases and the J gene end by 4 bases; junction bases not matched to a gene: 8. The CDR3 region has the DNA TGTGCCAGCAGTCGACGACAGGGATTGAATCAGCCCCAGCATTTT. It yields the protein CASSRRQGLNQPQHF.

The genes are TRBV5-4 and TRBJ2-3; 10 bases are shared with TRBD2. CDR3 length: 17 residues. Trimming at V came to 2 bases and at J to 2 bases, leaving 8 bases not matched to a gene. Per germline, CDR1 SGHNT and CDR2 YYREEE (reference sequence). The CDR3 protein is CASSFPSGGASTDTQYF. CDR3 sequence (DNA): TGTGCCAGCAGCTTCCCCAGCGGGGGGGCCTCCACAGATACGCAGTATTTT.

The chain joins TRBV15 to TRBJ2-6; 9 bases fit TRBD1. J gave up 3 bases and V 0 bases, and 0 bases lay outside the gene matches. Germline assignment: CDR1 LNHNV and CDR2 YYDKDF (reference sequence). This CDR3 contains 16 residues. The CDR3 DNA sequence: TGTGCCACCAGCAGAGAGACAGGGGGTGGGGCCAACGTCCTGACTTTC. It specifies CATSRETGGGANVLTF. Supplemented by reference TRBV15 and TRBJ2-6, the full variable domain reads DAMVIQNPRYQVTQFGKPVTLSCSQTLNHNVMYWYQQKSSQAPKLLFHYYDKDFNNEADTPDNFQSRRPNTSFCFLDIRSPGLGDTAMYLCATSRETGGGANVLTFGAGSRLTVL.

This chain joins TRBV18 and TRBJ1-5; no clear D. This CDR3 has 18 residues. Per the germline V gene, CDR1 is KGHSH and CDR2 is LQKENI. V lost 5 bases to trimming and J lost 2 bases, with 22 bases between them. The chain's CDR3 is CASSNQLGSPRGNQPQHF. CDR3 nucleotide sequence: TGTGCCAGCTCAAACCAATTAGGGAGCCCGCGGGGCAATCAGCCCCAGCATTTT.

Many counts were recorded for this clone. The chain is built from TRBV2 and TRBJ2-2; D not resolved. Between the trimmed V and J ends, which lost 7 bases and 4 bases, there was a span of 4 bases. This CDR3 has 11 residues. Germline V CDR1 and CDR2: SNHLY, FYNNEI. CDR3: CASTGTGELFF. In DNA, the CDR3 is TGTGCCAGCACGGGCACCGGGGAGCTGTTTTTT.